The next 3 T cell receptor beta chains were all read from a single sample in a study of blood T cell repertoires in COVID-19. Data came from immunoSEQ multiplex PCR; TCRdb stores just in-frame clones and leaves some out. This table has about 500,000 clones, about 85% appearing once. The sequenced sample consisted of PBMCs or T cells enriched from blood (not recorded which). The receptors come from a woman younger than 30 who had recovered from COVID-19.

This clone appeared a few times. V usage is TRBV19 and J usage is TRBJ1-3, with a possible D match to TRBD1 (5 bases). Deletions cut 7 bases from V and 4 bases from J, with 11 bases between. Germline assignment: CDR1 LNHDA and CDR2 SQIVND (reference sequence). The length of the CDR3 is 13 residues. The CDR3 sequence is CASTRGKGNTIYF. DNA of the CDR3: TGTGCCAGTACCCGGGGGAAAGGAAACACCATATATTTT.

The V and J genes are TRBV28 and TRBJ1-1, with D hard to call. In germline, CDR1 is MDHEN, CDR2 SYDVKM. Between the trimmed V and J ends, which lost 1 base and 1 base, there was a span of 4 bases. The CDR3 contains 13 residues. DNA for the CDR3: TGTGCCAGCAGTTTATCCTCGAACACTGAAGCTTTCTTT. Its protein is CASSLSSNTEAFF.

The chain has TRBV28 and TRBJ1-2; 7 bases are shared with TRBD1. CDR3 length: 14 amino acids. V was clipped by 7 bases and J by 1 base; unmatched bases: 6. Germline-derived CDR1 and CDR2 are MDHEN and SYDVKM. The CDR3 sequence is CASTLTGYNYGYTF. CDR3 nucleotides: TGTGCCAGCACCCTGACAGGGTATAACTATGGCTACACCTTC.